Listed below are T cell receptor beta chains from one sample, sequenced in a study of graft-versus-host responses after intestinal transplantation. Their recognized antigens are unknown. Clones were sequenced by immunoSEQ multiplex PCR, and TCRdb holds only the in-frame ones, with some missing. This table holds around 88,000 clones, over 80% found once. The material sequenced was unstimulated CD8+ T cells sorted from spleen or lymph node cells, taken before intestinal transplant. The source is a human donor who received an intestinal transplant. Both conserved end residues are part of each CDR3. A D gene is named only where the DNA matches it firmly. Rows give clone size only sometimes, using once, few, many, or a class for an expanded clone.

v_gene: TRBV7-9; abundance: .; d_gene: TRBD1; j_gene: TRBJ1-6; CDR3nt: TGTGCCAGCAGCTTTGGACAGGGGACAAGCCTTAATTCACCCCTCCACTTT; CDR3aa: CASSFGQGTSLNSPLHF
v_gene: TRBV6-1; abundance: .; d_gene: TRBD1; j_gene: TRBJ2-2; CDR3nt: TGTGCCAGCAGTGAGAAGGACAGGCCGAACACCGGGGAGCTGTTTTTT; CDR3aa: CASSEKDRPNTGELFF
v_gene: TRBV2; abundance: .; d_gene: .; j_gene: TRBJ1-3; CDR3nt: TGTGCCAGCAGCGGAAACACCATATATTTT; CDR3aa: CASSGNTIYF
v_gene: TRBV6-5; abundance: .; d_gene: .; j_gene: TRBJ1-2; CDR3nt: TGTGCCAGCAGCCCTACGATCGACGGTACAGGCTACACCTTC; CDR3aa: CASSPTIDGTGYTF
v_gene: TRBV6-1; abundance: few; d_gene: TRBD1; j_gene: TRBJ2-1; CDR3nt: TGTGCCAGCAGTTGGACAGGGGATTATGAGCAGTTCTTC; CDR3aa: CASSWTGDYEQFF
v_gene: TRBV19; abundance: .; d_gene: TRBD1; j_gene: TRBJ1-4; CDR3nt: TGTGCCAGTAGTGGGACAGAGACTACCGTTGCAACTAATGAAAAACTGTTTTTT; CDR3aa: CASSGTETTVATNEKLFF
v_gene: TRBV6-5; abundance: few; d_gene: .; j_gene: TRBJ2-7; CDR3nt: TGTGCCAGCAGTTACATGGCAGGGGCCAACTACGAGCAGTACTTC; CDR3aa: CASSYMAGANYEQYF
v_gene: TRBV2; abundance: .; d_gene: TRBD1; j_gene: TRBJ2-5; CDR3nt: TGTGCCAGCAGTGGAACAGGGGATTATGAGACCCAGTACTTC; CDR3aa: CASSGTGDYETQYF
v_gene: TRBV7-9; abundance: .; d_gene: .; j_gene: TRBJ1-1; CDR3nt: TGTGCCAGCAGCCCTGATCAGGGGCGGAACACTGAAGCTTTCTTT; CDR3aa: CASSPDQGRNTEAFF
v_gene: TRBV18; abundance: .; d_gene: .; j_gene: TRBJ2-7; CDR3nt: TGTGCCAGCTCACCAGAAAACAGATTAAACTACGAGCAGTACTTC; CDR3aa: CASSPENRLNYEQYF
v_gene: TRBV2; abundance: .; d_gene: .; j_gene: TRBJ1-2; CDR3nt: TGTGCCAGAGGTTCTCAGGGCGAATATGGCTACACCTTC; CDR3aa: CARGSQGEYGYTF
v_gene: TRBV27; abundance: .; d_gene: TRBD1; j_gene: TRBJ1-2; CDR3nt: TGTGCCAGCAGTTCAGAAAGACAGGGCTCCTATGGCTACACCTTC; CDR3aa: CASSSERQGSYGYTF
v_gene: TRBV5-1; abundance: .; d_gene: .; j_gene: TRBJ2-1; CDR3nt: TGCGCCAGCAGCGGGAGAAGCAATGAGCAGTTCTTC; CDR3aa: CASSGRSNEQFF
v_gene: TRBV5-1; abundance: .; d_gene: TRBD1; j_gene: TRBJ2-7; CDR3nt: TGCGCCAGCAGCTTGGCCGACAGGGGGCTCTACGAGCAGTACTTC; CDR3aa: CASSLADRGLYEQYF
v_gene: TRBV9; abundance: few; d_gene: .; j_gene: TRBJ1-5; CDR3nt: TGTGCCAGCAGCGTAGCGTCGGGTCAGCCCCAGCATTTT; CDR3aa: CASSVASGQPQHF
v_gene: TRBV6-4; abundance: few; d_gene: TRBD2; j_gene: TRBJ2-1; CDR3nt: TGTGCCAGCAGTCCGGGAGGCCATGAGCAGTTCTTC; CDR3aa: CASSPGGHEQFF
v_gene: TRBV6-4; abundance: .; d_gene: TRBD2; j_gene: TRBJ2-7; CDR3nt: TGTGCCAGCAGTTCCCCGACTAGCGGGAGGACATCCCCCTACGAGCAGTACTTC; CDR3aa: CASSSPTSGRTSPYEQYF
v_gene: TRBV15; abundance: .; d_gene: .; j_gene: TRBJ1-1; CDR3nt: TGTGCCACCAGCAGAGATCCGTCGGGTCTAACTGAAGCTTTCTTT; CDR3aa: CATSRDPSGLTEAFF
v_gene: TRBV6-5; abundance: .; d_gene: .; j_gene: TRBJ2-7; CDR3nt: TGTGCCAGCAGTTACGGGATCTACCACGAGCAGTACTTC; CDR3aa: CASSYGIYHEQYF
v_gene: TRBV7-3; abundance: .; d_gene: .; j_gene: TRBJ1-1; CDR3nt: TGTGCCAGCAGCTTAGGGGGAGGCACTGAAGCTTTCTTT; CDR3aa: CASSLGGGTEAFF
v_gene: TRBV6-5; abundance: .; d_gene: TRBD2; j_gene: TRBJ2-5; CDR3nt: TGTGCCAGCAGTTACTCTAGCGGGGGAGAGACCCAGTACTTC; CDR3aa: CASSYSSGGETQYF
v_gene: TRBV11-2; abundance: .; d_gene: .; j_gene: TRBJ1-2; CDR3nt: TGTGCCAGCAGCTTTACAGGGAGGGGTGGCTACACCTTC; CDR3aa: CASSFTGRGGYTF
v_gene: TRBV9; abundance: .; d_gene: .; j_gene: TRBJ2-2; CDR3nt: TGTGCCAGCAGCGAGTTTTGGGCAACCGGGGAGCTGTTTTTT; CDR3aa: CASSEFWATGELFF
v_gene: TRBV27; abundance: .; d_gene: .; j_gene: TRBJ2-5; CDR3nt: TGTGCCACCGGACGGGCGACGGGGGCCCAGTACTTC; CDR3aa: CATGRATGAQYF
v_gene: TRBV2; abundance: .; d_gene: .; j_gene: TRBJ2-1; CDR3nt: TGTGCCAGCAATCCTTACAATGAGCAGTTCTTC; CDR3aa: CASNPYNEQFF
v_gene: TRBV5-4; abundance: few; d_gene: .; j_gene: TRBJ1-1; CDR3nt: TGTGCCAGCAGATCCGCAGGAAACACTGAAGCTTTCTTT; CDR3aa: CASRSAGNTEAFF
v_gene: TRBV6-6; abundance: .; d_gene: .; j_gene: TRBJ2-3; CDR3nt: TGTGCCACCACTCTTCGCAGCACAGATACGCAGTATTTT; CDR3aa: CATTLRSTDTQYF
v_gene: TRBV7-3; abundance: .; d_gene: .; j_gene: TRBJ1-1; CDR3nt: TGTGCCAGCAGCCCCGGTAGGGGCTGGCCGAACACTGAAGCTTTCTTT; CDR3aa: CASSPGRGWPNTEAFF
v_gene: TRBV9; abundance: .; d_gene: TRBD2; j_gene: TRBJ2-7; CDR3nt: TGTGCCAGCAGCGCCACTAGCGGGAGGGCCTACGAGCAGTACTTC; CDR3aa: CASSATSGRAYEQYF
v_gene: TRBV5-1; abundance: .; d_gene: TRBD2; j_gene: TRBJ2-7; CDR3nt: TGCGCCAGCAGCTCTAGCGGGAGGGGGTCCTACGAGCAGTACTTC; CDR3aa: CASSSSGRGSYEQYF
v_gene: TRBV19; abundance: .; d_gene: .; j_gene: TRBJ2-2; CDR3nt: TGTGCCAGTAGTTACACCGGGGAGCTGTTTTTT; CDR3aa: CASSYTGELFF
v_gene: TRBV19; abundance: .; d_gene: TRBD2; j_gene: TRBJ2-3; CDR3nt: TGTGCCAGTAGTTCCCCGGGACTAGTTACCGATACGCAGTATTTT; CDR3aa: CASSSPGLVTDTQYF
v_gene: TRBV6-6; abundance: .; d_gene: .; j_gene: TRBJ2-7; CDR3nt: TGTGCCAGCAGTTACGGTCAGGGAGGCGAGCAGTACTTC; CDR3aa: CASSYGQGGEQYF
v_gene: TRBV6-5; abundance: few; d_gene: .; j_gene: TRBJ2-5; CDR3nt: TGTGCCAGCAGTTACTCGCGGCCAAGCTGGGGGACCCAGTACTTC; CDR3aa: CASSYSRPSWGTQYF
v_gene: TRBV7-9; abundance: .; d_gene: .; j_gene: TRBJ2-7; CDR3nt: TGTGCCAGCAGCTCGGGACTTTCGCCGTACGAGCAGTACTTC; CDR3aa: CASSSGLSPYEQYF
v_gene: TRBV6-5; abundance: .; d_gene: .; j_gene: TRBJ1-6; CDR3nt: TGTGCCAGCAGTTACTCTGCAGGGTCCCAAGTCCACTTT; CDR3aa: CASSYSAGSQVHF